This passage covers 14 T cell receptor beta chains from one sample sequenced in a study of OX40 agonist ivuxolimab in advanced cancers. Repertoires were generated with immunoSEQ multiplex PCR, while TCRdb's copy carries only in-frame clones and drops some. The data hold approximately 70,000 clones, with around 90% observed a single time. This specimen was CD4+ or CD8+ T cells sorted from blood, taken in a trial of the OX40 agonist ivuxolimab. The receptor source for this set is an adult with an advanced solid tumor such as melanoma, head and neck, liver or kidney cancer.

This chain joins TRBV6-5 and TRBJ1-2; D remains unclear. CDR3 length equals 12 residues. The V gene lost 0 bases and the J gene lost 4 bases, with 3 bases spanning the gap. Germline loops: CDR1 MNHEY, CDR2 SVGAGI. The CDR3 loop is CASSYSRYGYTF. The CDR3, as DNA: TGTGCCAGCAGTTACTCCCGCTATGGCTACACCTTC.

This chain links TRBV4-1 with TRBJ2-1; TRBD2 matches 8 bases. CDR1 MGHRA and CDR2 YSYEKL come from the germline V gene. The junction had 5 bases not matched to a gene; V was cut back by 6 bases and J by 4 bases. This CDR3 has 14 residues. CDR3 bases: TGCGCCAGCAGGGAAGCGGGAGTATACAATGAGCAGTTCTTC. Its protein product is CASREAGVYNEQFF.

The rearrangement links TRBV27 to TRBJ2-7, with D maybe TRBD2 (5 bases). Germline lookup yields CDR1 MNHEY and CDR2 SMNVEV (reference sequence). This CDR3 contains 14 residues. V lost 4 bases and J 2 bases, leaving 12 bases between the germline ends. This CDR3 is CASSWEPGAYEQYF. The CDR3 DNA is TGTGCCAGCAGTTGGGAGCCGGGTGCCTACGAGCAGTACTTC.

The DNA of the CDR3 is TGTGCCAGCAGCTTAGGGGGGGTTCGATCACCCCTCCACTTT. It codes for CASSLGGVRSPLHF. The rearrangement joins TRBV11-3 to TRBJ1-6; D may be TRBD1 (5 bases). Germline CDR1 and CDR2: SGHNT and YENEEA. The ends were cut back, 1 base at V and 10 bases at J, with 11 bases in the middle. The CDR3 is 14 amino acids.

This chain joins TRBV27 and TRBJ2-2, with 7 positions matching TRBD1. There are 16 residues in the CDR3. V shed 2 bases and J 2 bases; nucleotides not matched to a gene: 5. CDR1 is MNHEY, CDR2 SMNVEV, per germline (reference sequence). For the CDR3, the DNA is TGTGCCAGCAGTTTACCGACAGGGCCTAACACCGGGGAGCTGTTTTTT. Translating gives CASSLPTGPNTGELFF.

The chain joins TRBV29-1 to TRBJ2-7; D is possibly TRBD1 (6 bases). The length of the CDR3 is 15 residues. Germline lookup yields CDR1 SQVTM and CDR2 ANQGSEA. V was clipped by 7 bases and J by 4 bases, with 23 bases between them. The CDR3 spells CSATLWTEDSYEQYF. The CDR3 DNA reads TGCAGCGCCACCCTTTGGACAGAGGATTCATACGAGCAGTACTTC.

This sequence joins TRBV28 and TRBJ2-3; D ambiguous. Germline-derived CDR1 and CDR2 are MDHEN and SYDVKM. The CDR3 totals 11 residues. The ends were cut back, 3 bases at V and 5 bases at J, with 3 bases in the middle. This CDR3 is CASSLIDTQYF. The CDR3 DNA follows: TGTGCCAGCAGTTTGATAGATACGCAGTATTTT.

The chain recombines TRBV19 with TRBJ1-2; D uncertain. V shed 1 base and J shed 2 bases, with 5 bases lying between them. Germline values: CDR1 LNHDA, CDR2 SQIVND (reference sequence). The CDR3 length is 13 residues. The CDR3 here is CASSIAENYGYTF. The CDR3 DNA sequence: TGTGCCAGTAGTATAGCGGAGAACTATGGCTACACCTTC.

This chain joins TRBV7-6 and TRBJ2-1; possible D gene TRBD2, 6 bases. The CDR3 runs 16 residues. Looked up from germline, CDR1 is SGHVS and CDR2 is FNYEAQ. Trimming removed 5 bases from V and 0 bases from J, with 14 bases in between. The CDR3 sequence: CASSIVADRSYNEQFF. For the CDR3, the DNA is TGTGCCAGCAGCATCGTAGCGGACCGCTCCTACAATGAGCAGTTCTTC. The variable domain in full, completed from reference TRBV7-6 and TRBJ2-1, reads GAGVSQSPRYKVTKRGQDVALRCDPISGHVSLYWYRQALGQGPEFLTYFNYEAQQDKSGLPNDRFSAERPEGSISTLTIQRTEQRDSAMYRCASSIVADRSYNEQFFGPGTRLTVL.

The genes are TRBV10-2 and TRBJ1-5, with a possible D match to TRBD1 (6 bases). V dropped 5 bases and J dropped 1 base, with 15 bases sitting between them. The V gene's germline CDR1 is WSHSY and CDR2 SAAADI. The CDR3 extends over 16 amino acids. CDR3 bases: TGCGCCAGCAGTTCTGGGAGGGGACAAAGCAATCAGCCCCAGCATTTT. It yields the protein CASSSGRGQSNQPQHF.

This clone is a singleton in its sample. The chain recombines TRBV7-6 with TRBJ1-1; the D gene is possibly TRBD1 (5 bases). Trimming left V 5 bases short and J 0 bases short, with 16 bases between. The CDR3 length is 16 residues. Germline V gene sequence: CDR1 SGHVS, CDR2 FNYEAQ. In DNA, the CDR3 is TGTGCCAGCAGCCTAACCTCAGGGACTATGAACACTGAAGCTTTCTTT. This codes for CASSLTSGTMNTEAFF.

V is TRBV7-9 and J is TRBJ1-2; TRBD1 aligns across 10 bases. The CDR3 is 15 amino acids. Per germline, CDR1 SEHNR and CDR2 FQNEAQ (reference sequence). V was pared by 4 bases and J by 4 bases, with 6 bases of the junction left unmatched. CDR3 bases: TGTGCCAGCAGCTCCGGGACAGGGGACTTCTATGGCTACACCTTC. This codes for CASSSGTGDFYGYTF.

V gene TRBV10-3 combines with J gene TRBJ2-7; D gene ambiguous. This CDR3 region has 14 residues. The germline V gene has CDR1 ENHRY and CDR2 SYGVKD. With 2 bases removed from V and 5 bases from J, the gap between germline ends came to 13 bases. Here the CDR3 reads CAISEPDRNDEQYF. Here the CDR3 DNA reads TGTGCCATCAGTGAGCCGGACCGGAACGACGAGCAGTACTTC.

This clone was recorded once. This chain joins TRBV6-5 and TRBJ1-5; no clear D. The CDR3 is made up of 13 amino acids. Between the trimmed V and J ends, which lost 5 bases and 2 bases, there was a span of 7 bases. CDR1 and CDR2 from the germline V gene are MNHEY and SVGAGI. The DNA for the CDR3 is TGTGCCAGCAGTCTCGGACGCAATCAGCCCCAGCATTTT. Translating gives CASSLGRNQPQHF.